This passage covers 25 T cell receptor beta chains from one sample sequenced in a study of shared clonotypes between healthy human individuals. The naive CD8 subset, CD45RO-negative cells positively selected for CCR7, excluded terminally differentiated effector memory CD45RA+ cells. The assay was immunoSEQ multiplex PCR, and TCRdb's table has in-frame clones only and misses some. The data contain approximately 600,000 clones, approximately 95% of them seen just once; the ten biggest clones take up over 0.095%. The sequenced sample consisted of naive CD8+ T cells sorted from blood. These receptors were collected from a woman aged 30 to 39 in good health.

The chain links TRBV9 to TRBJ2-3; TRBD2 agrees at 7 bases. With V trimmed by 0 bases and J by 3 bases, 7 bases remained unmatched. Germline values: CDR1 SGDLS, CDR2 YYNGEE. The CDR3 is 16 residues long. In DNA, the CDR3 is TGTGCCAGCAGCGTAGTTGGGGGAGGGCCTACAGATACGCAGTATTTT. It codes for CASSVVGGGPTDTQYF.

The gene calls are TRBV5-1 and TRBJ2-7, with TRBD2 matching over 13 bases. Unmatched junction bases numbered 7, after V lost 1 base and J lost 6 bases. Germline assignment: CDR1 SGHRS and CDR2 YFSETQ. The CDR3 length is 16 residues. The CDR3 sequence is CASSLTSGRAGFEQYF. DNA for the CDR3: TGCGCCAGCAGCTTGACTAGCGGGAGGGCCGGGTTCGAGCAGTACTTC.

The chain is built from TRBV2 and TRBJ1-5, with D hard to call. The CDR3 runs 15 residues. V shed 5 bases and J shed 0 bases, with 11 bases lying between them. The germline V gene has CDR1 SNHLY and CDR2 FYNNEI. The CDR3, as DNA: TGTGCCAGCAGTAGAAACTGGGATAGCAATCAGCCCCAGCATTTT. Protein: CASSRNWDSNQPQHF.

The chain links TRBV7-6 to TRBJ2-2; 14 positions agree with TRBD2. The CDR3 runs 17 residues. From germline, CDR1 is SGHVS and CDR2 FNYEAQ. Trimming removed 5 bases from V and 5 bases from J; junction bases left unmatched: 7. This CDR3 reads CASSPGTSGSGTGELFF. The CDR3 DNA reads TGTGCCAGCAGCCCCGGGACTAGCGGGAGTGGGACCGGGGAGCTGTTTTTT.

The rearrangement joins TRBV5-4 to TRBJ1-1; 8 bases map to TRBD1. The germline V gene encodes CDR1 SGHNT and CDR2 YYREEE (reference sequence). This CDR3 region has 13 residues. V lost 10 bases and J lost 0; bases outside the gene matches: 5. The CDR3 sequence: CAWGTGMNTEAFF. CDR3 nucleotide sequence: TGTGCCTGGGGGACAGGCATGAACACTGAAGCTTTCTTT. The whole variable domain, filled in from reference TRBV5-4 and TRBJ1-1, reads ETGVTQSPTHLIKTRGQQVTLRCSSQSGHNTVSWYQQALGQGPQFIFQYYREEENGRGNFPPRFSGLQFPNYSSELNVNALELDDSALYLCAWGTGMNTEAFFGQGTRLTVV.

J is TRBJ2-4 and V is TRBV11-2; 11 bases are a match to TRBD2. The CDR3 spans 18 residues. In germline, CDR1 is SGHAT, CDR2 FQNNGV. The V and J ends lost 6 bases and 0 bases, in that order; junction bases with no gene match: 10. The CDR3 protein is CASSPGLAVVLAKNIQYF. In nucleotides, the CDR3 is TGTGCCAGCAGTCCGGGACTAGCGGTTGTACTAGCCAAAAACATTCAGTACTTC.

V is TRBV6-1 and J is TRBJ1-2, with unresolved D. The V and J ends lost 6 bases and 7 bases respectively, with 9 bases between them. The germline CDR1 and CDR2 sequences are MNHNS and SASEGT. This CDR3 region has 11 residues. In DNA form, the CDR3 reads TGTGCCAGCAGGACGGAGAGTGGCTACACCTTC. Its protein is CASRTESGYTF.

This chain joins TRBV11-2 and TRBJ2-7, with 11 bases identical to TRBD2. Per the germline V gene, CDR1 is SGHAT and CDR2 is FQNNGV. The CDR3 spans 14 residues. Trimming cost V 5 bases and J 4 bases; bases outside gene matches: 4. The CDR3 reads CASSHLAGGYEQYF. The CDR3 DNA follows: TGTGCCAGCAGCCACTTAGCGGGAGGGTACGAGCAGTACTTC. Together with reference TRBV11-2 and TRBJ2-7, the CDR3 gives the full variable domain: EAGVAQSPRYKIIEKRQSVAFWCNPISGHATLYWYQQILGQGPKLLIQFQNNGVVDDSQLPKDRFSAERLKGVDSTLKIQPAKLEDSAVYLCASSHLAGGYEQYFGPGTRLTVT.

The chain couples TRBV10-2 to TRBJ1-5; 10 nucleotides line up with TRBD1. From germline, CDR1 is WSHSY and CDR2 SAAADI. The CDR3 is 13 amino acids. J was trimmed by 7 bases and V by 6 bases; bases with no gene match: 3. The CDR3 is CASSGDRGQPQHF. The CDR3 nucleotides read TGCGCCAGCAGCGGGGACAGGGGACAGCCCCAGCATTTT.

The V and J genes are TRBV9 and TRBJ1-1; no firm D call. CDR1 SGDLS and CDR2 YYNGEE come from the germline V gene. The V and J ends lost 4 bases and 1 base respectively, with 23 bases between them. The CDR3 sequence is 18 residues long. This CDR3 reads CASSHHPRNPHKNTEAFF. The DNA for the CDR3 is TGTGCCAGCAGCCACCATCCCCGGAATCCCCATAAGAACACTGAAGCTTTCTTT.

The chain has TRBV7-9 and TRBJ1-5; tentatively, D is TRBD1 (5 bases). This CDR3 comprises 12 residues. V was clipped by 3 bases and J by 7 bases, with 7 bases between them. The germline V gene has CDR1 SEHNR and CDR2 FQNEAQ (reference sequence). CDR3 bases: TGTGCCAGCAGCTTTTCAGGGCAGCCCCAGCATTTT. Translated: CASSFSGQPQHF.

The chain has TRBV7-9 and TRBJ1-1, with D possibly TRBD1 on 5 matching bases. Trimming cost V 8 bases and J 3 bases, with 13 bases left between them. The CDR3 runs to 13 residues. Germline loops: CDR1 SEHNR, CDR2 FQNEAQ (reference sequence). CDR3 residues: CASSGTGDTEAFF. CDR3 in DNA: TGTGCCAGCTCAGGCACGGGGGACACTGAAGCTTTCTTT.

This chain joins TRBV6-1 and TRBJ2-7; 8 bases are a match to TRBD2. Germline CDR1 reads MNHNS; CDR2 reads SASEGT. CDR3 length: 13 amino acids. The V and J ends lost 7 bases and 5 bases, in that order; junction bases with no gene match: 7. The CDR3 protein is CASNSGRSHEQYF. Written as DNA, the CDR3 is TGTGCCAGCAACAGCGGGAGAAGTCACGAGCAGTACTTC.

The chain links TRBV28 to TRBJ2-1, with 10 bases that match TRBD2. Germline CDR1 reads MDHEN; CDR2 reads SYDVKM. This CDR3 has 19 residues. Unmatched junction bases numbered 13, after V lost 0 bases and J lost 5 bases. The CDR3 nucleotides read TGTGCCAGCAGTTTATGGCAGCGGGAGGGCCGTTTCTTCCACAATGAGCAGTTCTTC. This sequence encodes CASSLWQREGRFFHNEQFF.

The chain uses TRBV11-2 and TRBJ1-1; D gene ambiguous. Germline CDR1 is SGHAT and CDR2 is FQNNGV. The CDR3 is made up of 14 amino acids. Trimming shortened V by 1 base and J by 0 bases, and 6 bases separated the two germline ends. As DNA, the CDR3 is TGTGCCAGCAGCTTAGTTTCGATGAACACTGAAGCTTTCTTT. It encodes CASSLVSMNTEAFF.

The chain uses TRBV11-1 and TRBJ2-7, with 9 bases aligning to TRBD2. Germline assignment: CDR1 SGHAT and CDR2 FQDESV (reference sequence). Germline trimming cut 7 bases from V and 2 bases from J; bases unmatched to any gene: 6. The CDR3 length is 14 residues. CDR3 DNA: TGTGCCAGCACCGTAGGCGGGAGGGCCTACGAGCAGTACTTC. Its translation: CASTVGGRAYEQYF.

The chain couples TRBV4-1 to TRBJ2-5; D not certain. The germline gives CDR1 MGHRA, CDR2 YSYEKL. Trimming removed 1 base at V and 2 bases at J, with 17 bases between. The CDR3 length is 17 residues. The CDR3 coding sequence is TGCGCCAGCAGCCAAGCTGTGAGGAGACATCAACAAGAGACCCAGTACTTC. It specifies CASSQAVRRHQQETQYF.

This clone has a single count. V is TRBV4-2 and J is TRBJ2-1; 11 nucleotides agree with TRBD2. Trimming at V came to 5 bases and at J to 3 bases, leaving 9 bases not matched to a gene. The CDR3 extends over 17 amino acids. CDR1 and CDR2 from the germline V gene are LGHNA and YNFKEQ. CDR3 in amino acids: CASSLRLTSGDYNEQFF. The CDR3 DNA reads TGTGCCAGCAGCTTACGCCTGACTAGCGGGGACTACAATGAGCAGTTCTTC.

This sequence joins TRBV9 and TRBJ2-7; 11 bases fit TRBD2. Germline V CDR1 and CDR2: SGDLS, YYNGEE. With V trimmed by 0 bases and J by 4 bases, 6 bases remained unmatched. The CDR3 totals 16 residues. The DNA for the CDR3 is TGTGCCAGCAGCGTAGGGGATAGCGGGAGGGCTTACGAGCAGTACTTC. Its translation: CASSVGDSGRAYEQYF.

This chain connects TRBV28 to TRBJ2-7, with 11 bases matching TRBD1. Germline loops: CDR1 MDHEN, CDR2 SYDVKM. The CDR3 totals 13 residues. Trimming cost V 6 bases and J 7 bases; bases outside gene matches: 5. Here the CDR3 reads CASSRTGGLEQYF. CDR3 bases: TGTGCCAGCAGCAGGACAGGGGGCCTTGAGCAGTACTTC.

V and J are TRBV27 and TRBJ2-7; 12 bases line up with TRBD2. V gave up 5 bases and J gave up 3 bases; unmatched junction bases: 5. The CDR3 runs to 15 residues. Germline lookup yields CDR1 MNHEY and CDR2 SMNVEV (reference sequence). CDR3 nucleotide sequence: TGTGCCAGCAGTCCCCGGACTAGCGGGGTCTACGAGCAGTACTTC. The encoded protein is CASSPRTSGVYEQYF.

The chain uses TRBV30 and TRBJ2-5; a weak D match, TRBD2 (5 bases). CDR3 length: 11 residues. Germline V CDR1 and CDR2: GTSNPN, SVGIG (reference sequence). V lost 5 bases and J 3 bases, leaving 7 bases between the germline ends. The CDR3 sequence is CAWEEEETQYF. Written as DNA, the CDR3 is TGTGCCTGGGAGGAGGAAGAGACCCAGTACTTC.

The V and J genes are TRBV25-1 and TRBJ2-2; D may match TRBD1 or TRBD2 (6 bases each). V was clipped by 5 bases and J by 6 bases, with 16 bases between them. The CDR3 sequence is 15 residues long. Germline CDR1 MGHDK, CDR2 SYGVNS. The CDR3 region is CASSFRGGPPGELFF. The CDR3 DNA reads TGTGCCAGCAGTTTCAGAGGGGGGCCCCCCGGGGAGCTGTTTTTT.

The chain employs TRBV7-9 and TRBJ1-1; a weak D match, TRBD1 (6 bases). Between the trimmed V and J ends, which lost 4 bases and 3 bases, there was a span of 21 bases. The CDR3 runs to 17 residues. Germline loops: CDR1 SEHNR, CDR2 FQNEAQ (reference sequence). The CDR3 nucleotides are TGTGCCAGCAGCTCCGGGGACGGTGGAGAGGGGGACACTGAAGCTTTCTTT. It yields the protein CASSSGDGGEGDTEAFF.

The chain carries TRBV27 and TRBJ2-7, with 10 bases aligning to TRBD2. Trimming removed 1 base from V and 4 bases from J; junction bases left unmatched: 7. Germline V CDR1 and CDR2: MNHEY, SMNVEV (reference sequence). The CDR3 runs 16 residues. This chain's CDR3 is CASSLLFASGSYEQYF. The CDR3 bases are TGTGCCAGCAGTTTATTATTTGCTAGCGGGAGTTACGAGCAGTACTTC.